This T cell receptor beta chain was retrieved from a study of blood T cell repertoires in COVID-19. The data were produced by immunoSEQ multiplex PCR, yet TCRdb's version contains in-frame clones alone and is incomplete. The data hold over 50,000 clones, with about nine tenths observed a single time. The germline V gene encodes CDR1 SGHRS and CDR2 YFSETQ. V trimming: 4 bases; J trimming: 5 bases; junction bases outside the gene matches: 8. The length of the CDR3 is 14 residues. The chain employs TRBV5-1 and TRBJ2-5, with 7 bases fitting TRBD2. The sequencing sample was made of peripheral blood. The TCR was taken from a human donor in a cohort sampled during active COVID-19. The CDR3 DNA reads as TGCGCCAGCAGCAGGAGCGGGGTCGACGAGACCCAGTACTTC. This codes for CASSRSGVDETQYF.